These 10 T cell receptor beta chains were all obtained from the same sample, sequenced in a study of T-cell reconstitution after alpha-beta-depleted transplantation in children. The authors prepared the TCRbeta library with unique molecular identifiers. TCRdb itself ran the PCR reads through MiXCR, one entry per CDR3 protein. This table has 200,000 to 300,000 distinct CDR3 sequences, roughly a quarter appearing once. The sample in question was PBMCs, mostly from graft donor cells, obtained 360 days after TCRalphabeta/CD19-depleted stem cell transplant. These receptors were obtained from a female patient younger than 10 who had a stem cell transplant for congenital amegakaryocytic thrombocytopenia, so the T cells may come from the graft donor.

This clonotype was counted a few times. This sequence joins TRBV12-3 or TRBV12-4 and TRBJ2-7; perhaps TRBD1 as D (6 bases). This CDR3 is built from 14 residues. V shed 5 bases and J shed 3 bases, with 14 bases lying between them. The CDR3 reads CASSRRQVYYEQYF. CDR3 coding DNA: TGTGCCAGCAGTAGGCGACAGGTGTACTACGAGCAGTACTTC.

The chain carries TRBV3-1 and TRBJ1-4; no clear D gene. Germline assignment: CDR1 LGHDT and CDR2 YNNKEL (reference sequence). The CDR3 totals 14 residues. V was trimmed by 6 bases and J by 7 bases, leaving 15 bases between them. CDR3 DNA: TGTGCCAGCAGTCCTGGGGAGGCCTCTGAAAAACTGTTTTTT. Translation: CASSPGEASEKLFF. Based on the CDR3 plus reference TRBV3-1 and TRBJ1-4, the full variable domain is DTAVSQTPKYLVTQMGNDKSIKCEQNLGHDTMYWYKQDSKKFLKIMFSYNNKELIINETVPNRFSPKSPDKAHLNLHINSLELGDSAVYFCASSPGEASEKLFFGSGTQLSVL.

This clonotype was observed a few times. The chain has TRBV20-1 and TRBJ1-6, with 9 nucleotides matching TRBD1. The trim removed 0 bases at V and 11 bases at J, leaving 11 bases unmatched. Germline V lookup: CDR1 DFQATT, CDR2 SNEGSKA (reference sequence). The CDR3 is 16 residues long. CDR3: CSAREGGQGYRPPLHF. Here the CDR3 DNA reads TGCAGTGCTAGAGAAGGTGGACAGGGGTACCGTCCACCCCTCCACTTT.

This clonotype came up a few times. The chain uses TRBV28 and TRBJ2-2; D unresolved. The CDR3 consists of 12 residues. The ends were cut back, 6 bases at V and 6 bases at J, with 8 bases in the middle. Germline CDR1 MDHEN, CDR2 SYDVKM. CDR3 sequence (DNA): TGTGCCAGCAGCCTCCGGGCCGGGGAGCTGTTTTTT. Protein sequence: CASSLRAGELFF.

The chain employs TRBV5-1 and TRBJ2-3; D unclear. Trimming left V 1 base short and J 2 bases short, with 2 bases between. CDR3 length: 12 amino acids. Germline V gives CDR1 SGHRS, CDR2 YFSETQ. The CDR3 reads CASSLFTDTQYF. For the CDR3, the DNA is TGCGCCAGCAGCTTGTTCACAGATACGCAGTATTTT.

This clonotype was seen more than once but under ten times. The CDR3 sequence is CASTFMGEAFF. CDR3 coding DNA: TGTGCCAGCACCTTCATGGGTGAAGCTTTCTTT. This rearrangement joins TRBV5-6 to TRBJ1-1, with D uncertain. Per germline, CDR1 SGHDT and CDR2 YYEEEE. V dropped 6 bases and J dropped 7 bases, with 10 bases sitting between them. The CDR3 runs to 11 residues.

The chain combines TRBV7-9 with TRBJ1-1; TRBD1 matches at 8 bases. With 5 bases clipped from V and 1 base from J, the junction kept 9 bases outside the gene matches. The CDR3 sequence is 16 residues long. Germline values: CDR1 SEHNR, CDR2 FQNEAQ (reference sequence). In DNA, the CDR3 is TGTGCCAGCAGCCCTATAGAAGGACAGGGGAACACTGAAGCTTTCTTT. Translating it yields CASSPIEGQGNTEAFF. Supplemented by reference TRBV7-9 and TRBJ1-1, the full variable domain reads DTGVSQNPRHKITKRGQNVTFRCDPISEHNRLYWYRQTLGQGPEFLTYFQNEAQLEKSRLLSDRFSAERPKGSFSTLEIQRTEQGDSAMYLCASSPIEGQGNTEAFFGQGTRLTVV.

This clonotype was found a few times. J is TRBJ2-7 and V is TRBV20-1; 9 nucleotides line up with TRBD2. Unmatched junction bases numbered 6, after V lost 6 bases and J lost 3 bases. The CDR3 has 13 residues. Germline-derived CDR1 and CDR2 are DFQATT and SNEGSKA (reference sequence). CDR3 region: CSALAGADYEQYF. DNA of the CDR3: TGCAGTGCGTTAGCGGGAGCCGACTACGAGCAGTACTTC.

The V gene is TRBV28, the J gene TRBJ2-7, with 11 bases identical to TRBD2. V was clipped by 9 bases and J by 1 base; unmatched bases: 8. This CDR3 is 15 amino acids long. Germline CDR1 MDHEN, CDR2 SYDVKM. The CDR3 DNA sequence: TGTGCCAGACCGGGCCTAGCGGGGGGATCCTACGAGCAGTACTTC. Translated: CARPGLAGGSYEQYF.

This clonotype was counted a few times. This chain joins TRBV10-3 and TRBJ2-7; D is unresolved. This CDR3 has 14 residues. Deletions cut 3 bases from V and 0 bases from J, with 9 bases between. CDR1 is ENHRY and CDR2 is SYGVKD in the germline V gene. CDR3 DNA: TGTGCCATCAGTGATATCGTGAGCTCCTACGAGCAGTACTTC. Its translation: CAISDIVSSYEQYF.